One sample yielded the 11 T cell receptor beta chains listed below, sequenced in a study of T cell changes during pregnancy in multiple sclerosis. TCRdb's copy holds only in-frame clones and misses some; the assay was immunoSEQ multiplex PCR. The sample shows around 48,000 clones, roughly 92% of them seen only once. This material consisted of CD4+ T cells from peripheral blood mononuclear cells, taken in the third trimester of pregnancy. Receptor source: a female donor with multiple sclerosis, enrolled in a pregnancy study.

The CDR3 reads CASSFRGDSYEQYF. In DNA form, the CDR3 reads TGTGCCAGCAGTTTCAGGGGGGACTCCTACGAGCAGTACTTC. The genes are TRBV27 and TRBJ2-7, with D maybe TRBD1 (7 bases). From germline, CDR1 is MNHEY and CDR2 SMNVEV (reference sequence). The CDR3 totals 14 residues. Trimming removed 3 bases at V and 0 bases at J, with 9 bases between.

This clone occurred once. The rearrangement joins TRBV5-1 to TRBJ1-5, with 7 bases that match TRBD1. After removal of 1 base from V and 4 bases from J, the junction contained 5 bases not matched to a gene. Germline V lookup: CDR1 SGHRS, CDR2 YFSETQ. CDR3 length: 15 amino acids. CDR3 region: CASSLTGDTNQPQHF. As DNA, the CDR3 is TGCGCCAGCAGCTTGACAGGGGATACTAATCAGCCCCAGCATTTT.

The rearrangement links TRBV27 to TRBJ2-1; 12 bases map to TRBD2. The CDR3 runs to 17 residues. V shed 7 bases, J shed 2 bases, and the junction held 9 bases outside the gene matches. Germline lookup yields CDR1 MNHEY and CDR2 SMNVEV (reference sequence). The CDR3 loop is CASTLMASGRAYNEQFF. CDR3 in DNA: TGTGCCAGCACCTTAATGGCTAGCGGGAGGGCCTACAATGAGCAGTTCTTC.

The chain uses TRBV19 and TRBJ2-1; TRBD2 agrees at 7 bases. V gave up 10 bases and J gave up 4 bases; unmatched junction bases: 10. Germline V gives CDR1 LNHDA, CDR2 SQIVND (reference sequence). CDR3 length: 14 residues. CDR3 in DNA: TGTGCCACCAAGGGTCGCGGGAGATACAATGAGCAGTTCTTC. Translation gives CATKGRGRYNEQFF.

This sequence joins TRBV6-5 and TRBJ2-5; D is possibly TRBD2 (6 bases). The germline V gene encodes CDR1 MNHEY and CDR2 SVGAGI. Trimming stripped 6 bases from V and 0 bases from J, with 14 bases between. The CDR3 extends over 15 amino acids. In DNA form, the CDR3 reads TGTGCCAGCAGCCGCGGGACCCCGTACCAAGAGACCCAGTACTTC. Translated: CASSRGTPYQETQYF.

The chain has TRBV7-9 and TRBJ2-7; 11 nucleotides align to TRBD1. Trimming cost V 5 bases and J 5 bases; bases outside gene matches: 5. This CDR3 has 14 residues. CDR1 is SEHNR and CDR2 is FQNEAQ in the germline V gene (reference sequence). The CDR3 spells CASSRTGGEDEQYF. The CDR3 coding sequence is TGTGCCAGCAGCCGGACAGGGGGCGAGGACGAGCAGTACTTC.

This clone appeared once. Here the CDR3 reads CASSANRALGYTF. The CDR3 DNA reads as TGTGCCAGCAGCGCGAACAGGGCCCTCGGCTACACCTTC. This chain links TRBV7-2 with TRBJ1-2; D might be TRBD1 (6 bases). The CDR3 is 13 amino acids. In germline, CDR1 is SGHTA, CDR2 FQGNSA. The V end lost 5 bases, the J end lost 8 bases, and 15 bases lay between the germline ends.

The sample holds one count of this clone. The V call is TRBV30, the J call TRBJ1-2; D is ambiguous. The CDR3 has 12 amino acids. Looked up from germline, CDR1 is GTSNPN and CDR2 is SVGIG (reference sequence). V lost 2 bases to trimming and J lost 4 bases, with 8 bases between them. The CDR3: CAWSSGIYGYTF. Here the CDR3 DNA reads TGTGCCTGGAGTTCGGGGATCTATGGCTACACCTTC.

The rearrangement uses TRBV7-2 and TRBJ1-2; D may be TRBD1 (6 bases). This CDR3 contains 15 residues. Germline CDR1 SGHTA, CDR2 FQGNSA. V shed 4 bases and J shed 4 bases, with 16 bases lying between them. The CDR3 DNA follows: TGTGCCAGCAGCTCCAGTCCGGGACAAGCCTATGGCTACACCTTC. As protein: CASSSSPGQAYGYTF.

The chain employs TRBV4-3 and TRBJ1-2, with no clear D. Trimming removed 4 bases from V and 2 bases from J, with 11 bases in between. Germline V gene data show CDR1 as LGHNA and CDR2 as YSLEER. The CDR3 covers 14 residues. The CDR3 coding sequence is TGCGCCAGCAGCCCTCACCAGGCAAACTATGGCTACACCTTC. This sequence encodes CASSPHQANYGYTF.

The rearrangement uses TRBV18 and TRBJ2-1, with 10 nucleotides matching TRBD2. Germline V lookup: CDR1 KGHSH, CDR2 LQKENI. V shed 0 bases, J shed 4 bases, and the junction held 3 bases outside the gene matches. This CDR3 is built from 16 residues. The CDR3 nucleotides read TGTGCCAGCTCACCACCCGGGACTAGCGATTACAATGAGCAGTTCTTC. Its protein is CASSPPGTSDYNEQFF.